The TCR beta chain under discussion was sequenced for a study of blood T cell repertoires in COVID-19 (dated by TCRdb to 2018 to 2021). As for the study more broadly: Samples covering the acute and convalescent phases of COVID-19 were provided by collaborators in the United States, Italy and Spain. The material from the prospective study consisted of cDNA or gDNA derived from T cells, B-cell-depleted T cells, or PBMCs. Deeply sampled blood TCRbeta repertoires from subjects exposed to, actively infected with, or recovered from COVID-19 were included in the dataset. A freely available public database, intended as a resource for researchers studying the immune response to SARS-CoV-2, is where the repertoires were released. The samples were drawn from the first 160 participants of the ongoing ImmuneRACE study and from under 1,500 subjects provided by 6 global collaborators. Nearly every sample came with metadata listing a de-identified subject ID, COVID-19 status, age in years and sex. Where available, HLA class I and class II types were taken from metadata supplied by the sample provider and were not determined by assay-based typing.

Broader findings and caveats from the paper: The quantity of clinical and demographic metadata differed by source and by participant and was supplied without curation.

The immunoSEQ Assay, a bias-controlled multiplex PCR, was used to amplify TCRbeta CDR3 regions from genomic DNA. From the authors' description of their analysis: The number of nucleated cells in each sample was estimated from the amplification of reference gene primers within the assay. To quantify the absolute abundance of each unique TCRbeta CDR3 rearrangement, sequence reads were collapsed and filtered. For each sample, productive Simpson clonality was calculated as the square root of Simpson's diversity index across productive rearrangements. TCRdb obtained this table from immuneACCESS and retained in-frame rearrangements with V and J assigned. These tables miss some clones; where compared with another copy, unresolved V genes account for less than half of the shortfall, and the remainder is unexplained. D and trimming come from the DNA, and the V and J calls and clone size come from that table. Recorded for this sample are 150,000 to 200,000 clones; around 93% of them occurred a single time. 4.8% of the sample is taken by the ten largest.

About this clone itself: It lacks a known antigen. Per-base quality was not reported, and no clone a single base away is much larger than it.

In Seattle, one collaborating source enrolled patients while the infection was active and tracked those patients longitudinally over the course of disease. Collaborating institutions collected whole blood in K2EDTA tubes following their own protocols. For TCRbeta analysis, collaborator samples were shipped as frozen whole blood, as isolated PBMCs, or as DNA extracted from either sample type. The sequencing input was peripheral blood. The receptor was isolated from a man aged 25 to 40 with COVID-19, enrolled during active disease.

The nucleotide sequence is TGTGCCAGCAGTTTAAGTATCTCGGGGGAGCAGTTCTTC. This encodes CASSLSISGEQFF. The sequence links TRBV12-3 or TRBV12-4 to TRBJ2-1, with a weak D call of TRBD2 (5 bases match). The V and J ends are trimmed by 2 bases and 10 bases, leaving 12 bases between them. The CDR3 covers 13 residues, taking in both the cysteine and the phenylalanine. Only the CDR3 portion is preserved as DNA: 39 bases, with reading frame beginning at the first base.